This TCR beta chain was recovered during a study of OX40 agonist ivuxolimab in advanced cancers. CDR1 is SNHLY, CDR2 FYNNEI, per germline. The CDR3 totals 14 residues. The V gene lost 6 bases and the J gene lost 4 bases, with 15 bases spanning the gap. Sequencing used immunoSEQ multiplex PCR; TCRdb keeps in-frame clones, though not all of them. Altogether roughly 80,000 clones are present, around 86% being singletons, with the ten largest covering roughly 0.3%. The sample consisted of CD4+ or CD8+ T cells sorted from blood, taken in a trial of the OX40 agonist ivuxolimab. The chain has TRBV2 and TRBJ1-2; D gene ambiguous. The sequence came from an adult with an advanced solid tumor such as melanoma, head and neck, liver or kidney cancer. The CDR3 loop reads CASSAPGPGYGYTF. In DNA form, the CDR3 reads TGTGCCAGCAGCGCCCCCGGTCCCGGCTATGGCTACACCTTC.